The rows below give T cell receptor beta chains drawn from one sample of a study of cytomegalovirus exposure and HLA in healthy donors. The protocol was immunoSEQ multiplex PCR, while the TCRdb copy is restricted to in-frame clones and leaves out a portion. The table lists about 120,000 clones, 74% of them singletons. The specimen sequenced was PBMCs. The source of these receptors is a human donor in good health. CDR3s include the opening cysteine and the closing phenylalanine or tryptophan. The D gene is left open where the match is weak. Not every row has a clone size; where given, it reads once, few, many or a size class.

TRBD1 | . | TRBV10-2 | CASRRDRVNQPQHF
TRBD1 | . | TRBV28 | CASRPTAGQPGWGYTF
. | . | TRBV11-1 | CASSFSSGANVLTF
TRBD2 | . | TRBV10-3 | CAISEPGSGNSNEQFF
. | . | TRBV27 | CASRLSGINYGYTF
TRBD1 | . | TRBV18 | CASSDTGAPSGEQYF
TRBD1 | . | TRBV5-3 | CARSLSGTGEETQYF
. | . | TRBV6-5 | CASGLGGNTIYF
. | . | TRBV27 | CASSARQAHNSPLHF
. | . | TRBV7-2 | CASSLAGLTDTQYF
. | . | TRBV11-3 | CASSQGGYGYTF
TRBD1 | few | TRBV6-1 | CASSEQGQGANEQYF
. | . | TRBV6-4 | CATGEGDTQYF
. | . | TRBV9 | CASSASSGGWQPQHF
. | . | TRBV6-5 | CASSREGATNEKLFF
. | . | TRBV5-6 | CASRGLNYEQYF
. | . | TRBV6-5 | CASSYSRGGPYEQYF
TRBD1 | . | TRBV7-9 | CASSFAAAGTGGTDTQYF
. | once | TRBV19 | CASSIVMRNTEAFF
. | once | TRBV30 | CAWRLQGFNQPQHF
TRBD2 | few | TRBV5-1 | CASSSPSGGLNEQFF
. | . | TRBV6-4 | CASSDSWLRGNTIYF
. | . | TRBV15 | CATSRASGSNYGYTF
. | few | TRBV5-6 | CASSLWRYEQYF
TRBD1 | . | TRBV19 | CASSLNRGNTEAFF
TRBD2 | . | TRBV4-2 | CASSQRGLAGALSTDTQYF
. | . | TRBV27 | CASSFANGELFF
TRBD1 | many | TRBV6-6 | CASSDRGRLNYGYTF
TRBD1 | . | TRBV9 | CASSAGTGGLANYGYTF
TRBD1 | . | TRBV30 | CAWNKQGGDYGYTF
. | . | TRBV5-1 | CASSLTAKPNEKLFF